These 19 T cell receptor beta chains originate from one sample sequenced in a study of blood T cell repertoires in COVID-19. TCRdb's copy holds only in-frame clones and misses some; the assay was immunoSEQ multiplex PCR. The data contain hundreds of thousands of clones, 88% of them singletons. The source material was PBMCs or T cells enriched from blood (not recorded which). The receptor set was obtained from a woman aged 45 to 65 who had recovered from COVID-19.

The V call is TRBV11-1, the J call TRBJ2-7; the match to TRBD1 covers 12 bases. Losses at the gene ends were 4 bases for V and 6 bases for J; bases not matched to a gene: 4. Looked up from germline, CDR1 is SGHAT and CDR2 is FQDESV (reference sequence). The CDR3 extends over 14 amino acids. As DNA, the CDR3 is TGTGCCAGCAGCTGGGGACAGGGGGCGCGCGAGCAGTACTTC. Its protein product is CASSWGQGAREQYF.

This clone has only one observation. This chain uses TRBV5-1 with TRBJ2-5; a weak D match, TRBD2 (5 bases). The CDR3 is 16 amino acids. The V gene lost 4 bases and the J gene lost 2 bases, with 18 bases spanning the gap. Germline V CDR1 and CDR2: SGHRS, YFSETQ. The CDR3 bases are TGCGCCAGCAGCCAATCGGGGTCACCAATTCAAGAGACCCAGTACTTC. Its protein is CASSQSGSPIQETQYF.

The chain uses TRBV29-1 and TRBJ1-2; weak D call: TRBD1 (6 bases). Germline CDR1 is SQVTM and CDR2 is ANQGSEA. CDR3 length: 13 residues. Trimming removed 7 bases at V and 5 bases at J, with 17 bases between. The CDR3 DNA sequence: TGCAGCGCCGAGGGGGGGCTGTGGTATGGCTACACCTTC. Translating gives CSAEGGLWYGYTF.

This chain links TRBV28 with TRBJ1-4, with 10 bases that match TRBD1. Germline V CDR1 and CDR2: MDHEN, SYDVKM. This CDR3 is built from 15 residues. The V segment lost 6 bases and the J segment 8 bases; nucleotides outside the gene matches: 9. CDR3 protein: CASSGSGTGDEKLFF. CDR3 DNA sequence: TGTGCCAGCAGCGGTTCCGGGACAGGGGACGAAAAACTGTTTTTT.

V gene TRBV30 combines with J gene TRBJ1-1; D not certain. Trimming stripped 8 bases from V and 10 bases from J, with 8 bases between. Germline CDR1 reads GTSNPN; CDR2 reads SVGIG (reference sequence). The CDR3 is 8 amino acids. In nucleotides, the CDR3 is TGTGCCCTAGAAGGAGCTTTCTTT. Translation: CALEGAFF.

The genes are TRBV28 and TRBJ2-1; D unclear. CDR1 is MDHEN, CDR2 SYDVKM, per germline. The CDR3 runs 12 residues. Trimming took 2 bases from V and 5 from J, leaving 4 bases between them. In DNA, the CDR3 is TGTGCCAGCAGTTTACGGGACAATGAGCAGTTCTTC. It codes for CASSLRDNEQFF.

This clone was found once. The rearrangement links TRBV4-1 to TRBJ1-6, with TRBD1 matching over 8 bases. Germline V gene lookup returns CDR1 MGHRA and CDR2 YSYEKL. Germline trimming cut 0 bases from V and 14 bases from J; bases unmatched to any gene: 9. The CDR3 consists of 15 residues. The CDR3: CASSQERTGFLALHF. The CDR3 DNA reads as TGCGCCAGCAGCCAAGAAAGGACAGGGTTTCTGGCCCTCCACTTT.

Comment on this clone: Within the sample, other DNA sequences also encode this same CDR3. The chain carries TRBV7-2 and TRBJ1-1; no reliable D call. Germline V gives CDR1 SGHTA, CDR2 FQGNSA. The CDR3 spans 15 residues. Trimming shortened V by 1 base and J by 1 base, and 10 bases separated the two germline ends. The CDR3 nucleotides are TGTGCCAGCAGCTTAGTCTGGCAGGCGAACACTGAAGCTTTCTTT. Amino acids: CASSLVWQANTEAFF.

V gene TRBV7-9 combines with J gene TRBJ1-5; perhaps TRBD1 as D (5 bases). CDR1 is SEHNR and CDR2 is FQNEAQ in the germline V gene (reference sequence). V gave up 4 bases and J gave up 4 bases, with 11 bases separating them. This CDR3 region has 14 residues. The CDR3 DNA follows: TGTGCCAGCAGCTGGGGGGGGGAAAATCAGCCCCAGCATTTT. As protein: CASSWGGENQPQHF.

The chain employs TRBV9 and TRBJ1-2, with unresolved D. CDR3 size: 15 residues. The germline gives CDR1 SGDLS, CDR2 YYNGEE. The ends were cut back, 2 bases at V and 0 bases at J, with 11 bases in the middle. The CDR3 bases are TGTGCCAGCAGCGTTTCTGAGGGAGCTAACTATGGCTACACCTTC. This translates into CASSVSEGANYGYTF.

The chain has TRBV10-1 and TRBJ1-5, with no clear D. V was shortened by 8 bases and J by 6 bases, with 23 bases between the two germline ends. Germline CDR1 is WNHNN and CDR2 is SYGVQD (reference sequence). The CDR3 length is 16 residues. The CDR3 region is CASCAPSPRGSQPQHF. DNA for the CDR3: TGCGCCAGCTGCGCCCCCTCGCCCCGCGGATCTCAGCCCCAGCATTTT.

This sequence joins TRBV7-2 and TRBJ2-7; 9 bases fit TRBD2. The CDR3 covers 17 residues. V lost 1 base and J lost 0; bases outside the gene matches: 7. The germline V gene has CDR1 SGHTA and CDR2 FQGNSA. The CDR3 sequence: CASSLERLAGISYEQYF. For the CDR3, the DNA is TGTGCCAGCAGCTTAGAGAGGCTAGCGGGGATCTCCTACGAGCAGTACTTC.

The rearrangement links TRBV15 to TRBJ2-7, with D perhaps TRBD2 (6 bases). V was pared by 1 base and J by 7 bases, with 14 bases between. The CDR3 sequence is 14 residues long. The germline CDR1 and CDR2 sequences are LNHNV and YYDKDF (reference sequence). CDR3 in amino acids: CATSRVGLPSEQYF. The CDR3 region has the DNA TGTGCCACCAGCAGAGTAGGACTACCGTCTGAGCAGTACTTC.

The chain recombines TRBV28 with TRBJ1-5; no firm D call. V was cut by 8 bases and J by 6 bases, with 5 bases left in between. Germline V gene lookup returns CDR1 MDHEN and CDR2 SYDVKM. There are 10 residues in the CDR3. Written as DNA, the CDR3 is TGTGCCAGCGGAGTTCAGCCCCAGCATTTT. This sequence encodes CASGVQPQHF.

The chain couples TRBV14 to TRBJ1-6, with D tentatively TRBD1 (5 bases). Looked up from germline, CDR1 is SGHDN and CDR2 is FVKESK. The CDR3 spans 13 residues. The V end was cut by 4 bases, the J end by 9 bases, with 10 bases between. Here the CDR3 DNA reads TGTGCCAGCAGCCCCCTGGGGGGTTCACCCCTCCACTTT. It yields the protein CASSPLGGSPLHF.

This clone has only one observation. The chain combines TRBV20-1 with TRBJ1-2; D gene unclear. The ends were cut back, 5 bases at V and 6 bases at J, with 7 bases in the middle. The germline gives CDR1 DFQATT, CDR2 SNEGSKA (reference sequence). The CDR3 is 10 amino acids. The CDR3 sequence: CSARRDGYTF. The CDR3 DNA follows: TGCAGTGCTCGTCGCGATGGCTACACCTTC.

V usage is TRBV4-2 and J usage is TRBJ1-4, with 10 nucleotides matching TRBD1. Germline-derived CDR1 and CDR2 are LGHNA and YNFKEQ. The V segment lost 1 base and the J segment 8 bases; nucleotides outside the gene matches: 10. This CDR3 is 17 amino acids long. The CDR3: CASSQARSGQGREKLFF. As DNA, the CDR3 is TGTGCCAGCAGCCAAGCTCGATCGGGACAGGGGAGGGAAAAACTGTTTTTT.

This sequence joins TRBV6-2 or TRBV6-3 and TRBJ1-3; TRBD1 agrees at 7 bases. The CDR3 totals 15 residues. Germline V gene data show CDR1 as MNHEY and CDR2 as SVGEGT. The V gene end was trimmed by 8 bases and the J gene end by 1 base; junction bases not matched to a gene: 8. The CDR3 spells CASGRTGASGNTIYF. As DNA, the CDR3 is TGTGCCAGCGGCCGAACAGGGGCGTCTGGAAACACCATATATTTT.

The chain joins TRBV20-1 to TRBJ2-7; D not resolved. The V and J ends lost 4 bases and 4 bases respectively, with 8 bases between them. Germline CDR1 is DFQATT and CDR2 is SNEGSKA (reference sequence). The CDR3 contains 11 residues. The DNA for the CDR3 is TGCAGTGCTACCCCTGTTTACGAGCAGTACTTC. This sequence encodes CSATPVYEQYF.